The entry that follows covers one T cell receptor beta chain sequence. Its antigen is currently not known. The data were produced on a NextSeq 550. The Human TCR Profiling Kit (MiLaboratory) was used to make UMI-labeled 5' RACE TRB cDNA libraries. The full amount of extracted RNA was used for cDNA synthesis, and the full amount of resulting cDNA was used for PCR amplification. The libraries were made side by side, with each library going through the same number of PCR cycles. As for the authors' bioinformatics: With a requirement of at least two reads per UMI, MIGEC and MiXCR extracted about 50,000 +/- 10,000 unique UMI-labeled TRB cDNA molecules per library. An average of roughly 40,000 +/- 10,000 functional in-frame TRB CDR3 nucleotide clonotypes without stop codons was found per library. After downsampling to 5000 UMI-labeled TRB molecules per sample, diversity metrics such as normalized Shannon-Wiener and Chao1 were calculated in VDJtools. Clonotype-size-weighted physicochemical properties of the central five CDR3 residues (interaction energy, strength, volume and Kidera factor 4) were computed in VDJtools. Each CDR3 protein sequence appears as one entry after TCRdb reprocessed the reads, and no DNA is included. TCRdb, not the authors, supplied the V and J calls. The record for this sample contains roughly 110,000 distinct CDR3 sequences. Together, the top ten hold 0.3% to 0.4% of the sample.

Sequences PRHDT (CDR1) and FYEKMQ (CDR2) are obtained from the germline V gene (reference sequence). From the cysteine through the phenylalanine, the CDR3 covers 14 amino acids. Only the protein is on record. This entry comes from a study of CXCR3-negative and CXCR3-positive naive CD8 T cells (dated 2019 in TCRdb). In terms of the full investigation: In total, some 140 million TRB reads were obtained, which works out to roughly 1.5 +/- 0.3 million reads per library. The diversity and physicochemical repertoire analyses included around 10 donors pooled from two independent experiments. Naive subsets from about 5 donors and memory cells from 3 donors were included in the TRBV-TRBJ cluster analysis. Overall study results and their limits: TRB CDR3s from CXCR3-positive naive cells showed higher hydrophobicity (lower Kidera factor 4), lower energy, and higher strength and volume indices than CXCR3-negative naive cells. TRBV-TRBJ usage was similar between naive CXCR3-negative and CXCR3-positive cells from the same donor, while memory cells showed distinct patterns. Because surface CD5, which is linked to self-reactivity in mice, was comparable between the naive subsets, TCR interaction strength was also inferred from TRB CDR3 physicochemical properties. Freshly isolated PBMCs were used for most assays because CXCR3 expression partially decreased after cryopreservation. Both naive subsets had comparably high repertoire diversity, while memory CD8+ T cells had much lower repertoire diversity.

Each CD8+ T cell subset was flow-sorted in triplicate, and 300,000 cells per subset were placed directly into RLT lysis buffer. To exclude memory contaminants, naive CD8+ T cells were stringently defined as CD45RO-CCR7+CD27+CD95-. Using standard density gradient centrifugation, peripheral blood mononuclear cells were isolated from buffy coats. A FACSAria III was used to flow-sort naive CXCR3-negative and CXCR3-positive CD8+ T cells. An RNeasy Mini Kit was used to extract total RNA from the sorted cells. Sequenced input: naive CXCR3+ CD8+ T cells from blood. The cell subset or site label, read with the paper, signifies: CD45RO-CCR7+CD27+CD95- naive CD8+ T cells expressing CXCR3 (TNR3+). The clonotype was recovered from a human donor in good health. Some clones in this sample may be carry-over from other donors' samples. The chain is made from TRBV13 and TRBJ1-2; the D call of TRBD1 rests on TCRdb alone, since no DNA is present to check it. The CDR3 protein: CASSVDRTNYGYTF.